This T cell receptor beta chain was captured in a study of control samples from healthy donors and cancer patients (dated by TCRdb to the early 2020s). The germline V end is reduced by 4 bases and the J end by 3 bases; junction bases left unmatched: 7. Based on the germline V gene, the CDR1 and CDR2 sequences are SGDLS and YYNGEE. The CDR3 holds 15 amino acids from the cysteine to the phenylalanine. Of all the DNA, just the CDR3 is kept, 45 bases in frame from base 1. Library preparation used the immunoSEQ multiplex PCR assay. What TCRdb holds here is the immuneACCESS table cut down to in-frame rearrangements. Part of the clones is not present; checked against another copy, under half of the missing clones reflect an unresolved V gene, and the others are unexplained. Recorded for this sample are 140,000 or so clones; roughly 94% of them occurred a single time. The ten most abundant clones make up over 12% of the sample.

As to this clone: There is no known antigen for this receptor. No base quality information exists; no much larger clone differs at one position.

Sequencing was performed on PBMCs. The rearranged chain carries TRBV9 and TRBJ1-2, with 9 bases aligning to TRBD1. This sequence originates from a man between 60 and 75 years old with colorectal cancer. The nucleotide sequence is given as TGTGCCAGCAGCACAGGACAGGGGCGCTACTATGGCTACACCTTC. This encodes CASSTGQGRYYGYTF.